The 11 T cell receptor beta chains listed next were all sequenced from one sample in a study of cytomegalovirus exposure and HLA in healthy donors. This PCR relied on a set of 60 Vbeta primers and 13 Jbeta primers. The method was immunoSEQ multiplex PCR; TCRdb's version includes in-frame clones alone and lacks a portion of them. The sample includes 85,000 to 120,000 clones, about 60% of them seen just once. Sequenced material: PBMCs. These receptor sequences come from a human donor in good health.

V is TRBV5-8 and J is TRBJ1-2, with no clear D. V gave up 4 bases and J gave up 8 bases, with 12 bases separating them. CDR1 and CDR2 (germline): SGHTS, YDEGEE. This CDR3 spans 12 amino acids. CDR3 sequence: CASSQTGVGYTF. The DNA of the CDR3 is TGTGCCAGCAGCCAAACGGGAGTAGGCTACACCTTC.

V gene TRBV28 combines with J gene TRBJ2-7; TRBD1 agrees at 7 bases. The CDR3 sequence is 15 residues long. Germline V gives CDR1 MDHEN, CDR2 SYDVKM. V gave up 3 bases and J gave up 0 bases; unmatched junction bases: 5. CDR3 protein: CASSFNRDSSYEQYF. The CDR3 DNA is TGTGCCAGCAGTTTCAACAGGGACAGCTCCTACGAGCAGTACTTC.

The V gene is TRBV5-3, the J gene TRBJ2-1; TRBD2 aligns across 12 bases. Being an ORF, TRBV5-3 has a function that is uncertain. The junction had 12 bases not matched to a gene; V was cut back by 0 bases and J by 5 bases. The CDR3 has 19 amino acids. The DNA of the CDR3 is TGTGCCAGAAGCTTGGGGGCTAGCGGGAGGGCCGGTTTCAACAATGAGCAGTTCTTC. It yields the protein CARSLGASGRAGFNNEQFF.

The chain employs TRBV7-6 and TRBJ2-3; possibly TRBD1 for D (5 bases). The CDR3 covers 14 residues. V shed 0 bases and J shed 2 bases, with 6 bases lying between them. Germline V gene data show CDR1 as SGHVS and CDR2 as FNYEAQ. Here the CDR3 DNA reads TGTGCCAGCAGCTTAGCACAGGCCACAGATACGCAGTATTTT. Translated: CASSLAQATDTQYF.

This CDR3 is CASSLFDSNYEQYF. As DNA, the CDR3 is TGCGCCAGCAGCTTGTTCGACAGTAACTACGAGCAGTACTTC. The rearrangement links TRBV5-1 to TRBJ2-7; D possibly corresponds to TRBD1 (5 bases). The V gene lost 1 base and the J gene lost 3 bases, with 11 bases spanning the gap. The CDR3 is 14 residues long. Germline-derived CDR1 and CDR2 are SGHRS and YFSETQ.

The chain uses TRBV6-1 and TRBJ2-2, with TRBD2 matching 9 bases. Trimming cost V 7 bases and J 5 bases; bases outside gene matches: 2. Germline CDR1 MNHNS, CDR2 SASEGT. This CDR3 is 13 amino acids long. The CDR3 DNA is TGTGCCAGCACCCTAGCGGGAACCGGGGAGCTGTTTTTT. This encodes CASTLAGTGELFF.

This clone occurred a few times. This chain links TRBV6-1 with TRBJ2-7, with 7 nucleotides matching TRBD2. Germline V gene sequence: CDR1 MNHNS, CDR2 SASEGT. V lost 0 bases, J lost 0 bases, and 2 bases stayed unmatched. The length of the CDR3 is 15 residues. The CDR3 here is CASSEAASGSYEQYF. The CDR3 nucleotides are TGTGCCAGCAGTGAAGCGGCTAGCGGCTCCTACGAGCAGTACTTC.

V and J are TRBV5-3 and TRBJ1-5, with 9 positions matching TRBD1. TRBV5-3 is an ORF for which the function is uncertain. The CDR3 has 16 amino acids. V lost 4 bases, J lost 5 bases, and 10 bases stayed unmatched. CDR3 sequence (DNA): TGTGCCAGAAGCCACCGCGGGACAGGGAGTGATCAGCCCCAGCATTTT. As protein: CARSHRGTGSDQPQHF.

In its sample, this clone was seen a few times. The rearrangement links TRBV28 to TRBJ1-3, with D tentatively TRBD1 (5 bases). The CDR3 length is 15 residues. V was clipped by 5 bases and J by 1 base, with 12 bases between them. Germline V gives CDR1 MDHEN, CDR2 SYDVKM. The CDR3 region is CASSAPGGSGNTIYF. The CDR3 DNA follows: TGTGCCAGCAGTGCTCCGGGGGGATCTGGAAACACCATATATTTT. The full variable domain, in which reference TRBV28 and TRBJ1-3 provide the parts outside the CDR3, is DVKVTQSSRYLVKRTGEKVFLECVQDMDHENMFWYRQDPGLGLRLIYFSYDVKMKEKGDIPEGYSVSREKKERFSLILESASTNQTSMYLCASSAPGGSGNTIYFGEGSWLTVV.

The chain carries TRBV6-5 and TRBJ2-7; 9 bases line up with TRBD2. Germline lookup yields CDR1 MNHEY and CDR2 SVGAGI. This CDR3 contains 15 residues. Trimming removed 0 bases from V and 7 bases from J; junction bases left unmatched: 7. The chain's CDR3 is CASSYSIAGVREQYF. For the CDR3, the DNA is TGTGCCAGCAGTTACTCGATAGCGGGAGTTCGGGAGCAGTACTTC.

This clone was observed once. The chain uses TRBV7-2 and TRBJ2-5; tentative D call: TRBD1 (6 bases). Trimming pared 2 bases from V and 4 bases from J, leaving 8 bases between. Germline assignment: CDR1 SGHTA and CDR2 FQGNSA. The CDR3 runs to 13 residues. For the CDR3, the DNA is TGTGCCAGCAGCTTACTCAGGGGAGAGACCCAGTACTTC. This translates into CASSLLRGETQYF.